This T cell receptor (beta chain) was recovered during a study of T cell repertoires in cytomegalovirus infection. About this clonotype itself: Its antigen is undetermined.

MiXCR, applied by TCRdb to the reads, yields one record per CDR3 protein. The top ten hold 18% of the sample, which has 550,000 to 850,000 distinct CDR3 sequences, 30% to 35% seen once. The length of the CDR3 is 15 residues. V was clipped by 4 bases and J by 4 bases; unmatched bases: 6. Germline values: CDR1 LNHDA, CDR2 SQIVND (reference sequence). This TCR came from a human donor in good health (CMV status not recorded). Some clones in this sample may be carry-over from other donors' samples. J is TRBJ1-1 and V is TRBV19; 10 bases are shared with TRBD1. Sequenced material: cultured PBMCs, taken from culture after CMV antigen stimulation. The CDR3 coding sequence is TGTGCCAGTAGTAGCAGACAGGGGGCAGGCACTGAAGCTTTCTTT. Translated: CASSSRQGAGTEAFF.